Below, 8 T cell receptor beta chains from the same sample are listed, as sequenced in a study of T cell repertoires in cytomegalovirus infection. MiXCR, applied by TCRdb to the reads, yields one record per CDR3 protein. Among approximately 89,000 distinct CDR3 sequences listed, 20% to 30% were seen once. Their target antigens are unknown. Sequenced material: CD8+ T cells from cultured PBMCs, taken from culture after CMV antigen stimulation. These receptors all come from a human donor in good health (CMV status not recorded). Some clones in this sample may be carry-over from other donors' samples.

The rearrangement uses TRBV6-1 and TRBJ1-4; 9 bases match TRBD1. The CDR3 loop spans 16 amino acids. Losses at the gene ends were 5 bases for V and 8 bases for J; bases not matched to a gene: 12. Germline lookup yields CDR1 MNHNS and CDR2 SASEGT. The CDR3 sequence is CASSSGWRQGGEKLFF. The CDR3 bases are TGTGCCAGCAGTTCGGGGTGGAGACAGGGGGGCGAAAAACTGTTTTTT.

This clonotype was counted between two and nine times. CDR3 protein: CASSQSRAAKYGYTF. The DNA for the CDR3 is TGTGCCAGCAGCCAAAGCCGGGCCGCCAAGTATGGCTACACCTTC. The chain joins TRBV14 to TRBJ1-2; D gene uncertain. This CDR3 contains 15 residues. The ends were cut back, 2 bases at V and 5 bases at J, with 15 bases in the middle. The germline V gene encodes CDR1 SGHDN and CDR2 FVKESK.

This clonotype was detected ten times or more. The chain couples TRBV7-2 to TRBJ2-3, with 8 bases that match TRBD1. Per germline, CDR1 SGHTA and CDR2 FQGNSA. The ends lost 1 base at V and 4 bases at J; junction bases unmatched: 4. This CDR3 has 15 residues. For the CDR3, the DNA is TGTGCCAGCAGCTTAGAAGGGACAGGATCAGATACGCAGTATTTT. Translating it yields CASSLEGTGSDTQYF.

The sample holds a few counts of this clonotype. The CDR3 region is CASSYSAETGSPLHF. The CDR3 DNA is TGTGCCAGCAGTTACTCGGCAGAGACGGGTTCACCCCTCCACTTT. V and J are TRBV6-6 and TRBJ1-6, with unresolved D. In germline, CDR1 is MNHNY, CDR2 SVGAGI (reference sequence). Trimming removed 0 bases from V and 9 bases from J, with 12 bases in between. The CDR3 spans 15 residues.

In this sample, this clonotype turned up a few times. V usage is TRBV6-1 and J usage is TRBJ2-2; D could derive from TRBD1 or TRBD2 (5 bases each). The CDR3 is 14 amino acids. Trimming cost V 3 bases and J 6 bases, with 11 bases left between them. Looked up from germline, CDR1 is MNHNS and CDR2 is SASEGT. CDR3 nucleotides: TGTGCCAGCAGTGACAGGGACGGCTCCGGGGAGCTGTTTTTT. It encodes CASSDRDGSGELFF.

The J gene is TRBJ1-4, the V gene TRBV13; TRBD1 matches 9 bases. V lost 5 bases, J lost 7 bases, and 11 bases stayed unmatched. CDR3 length equals 16 residues. Germline V gene sequence: CDR1 PRHDT, CDR2 FYEKMQ (reference sequence). The CDR3 region is CASSPPGQGAGEKLFF. As DNA, the CDR3 is TGTGCCAGCAGCCCGCCGGGACAGGGCGCTGGTGAAAAACTGTTTTTT.

Points on this clonotype: Germline is not matched at one junction end, which may reflect a read error. This rearrangement joins TRBV7-6 to TRBJ1-5; D ambiguous. CDR1 is SGHVS, CDR2 FNYEAQ, per germline. The CDR3 length is 15 residues. CDR3 nucleotides: TGTGTCAGCAGCTCCGGGCCTAATAGCAATCAGCCCCAGCATTTT. Translation: CVSSSGPNSNQPQHF.

The V gene is TRBV6-4, the J gene TRBJ2-2, with D unclear. The V gene lost 6 bases and the J gene lost 1 base, with 12 bases spanning the gap. The length of the CDR3 is 15 residues. Germline V lookup: CDR1 MRHNA, CDR2 SNTAGT. DNA of the CDR3: TGTGCCAGCAGCCAGCGACCCATGAACACCGGGGAGCTGTTTTTT. It encodes CASSQRPMNTGELFF.